Listed below are T cell receptor beta chains from one sample, sequenced in a study of blood T cell repertoires in COVID-19. Using immunoSEQ multiplex PCR, the repertoire was profiled, and TCRdb retains in-frame clones only, with some absent. The sample includes about 300,000 clones, more than 80% of them seen just once. The sequenced sample consisted of PBMCs or T cells enriched from blood (not recorded which). Receptors originate from a woman aged 25-40 years who had recovered from COVID-19. The CDR3 runs from the conserved cysteine through the conserved F or W. The D gene is left open where the match is weak. Rows may omit the clone size; those that give it use once, few, many or a size class.

V,D,J,size,DNA,CDR3
TRBV7-9,TRBD1,TRBJ1-3,NA,TGTGCCAGCAGCTTTACGAGGACAGGGTTTGGAAACACCATATATTTT,CASSFTRTGFGNTIYF
TRBV28,NA,TRBJ1-6,NA,TGTGCCAGCAGTTGGGGGGGGGCTCATAATTCACCCCTCCACTTT,CASSWGGAHNSPLHF
TRBV27,TRBD1,TRBJ1-2,once,TGTGCCAGCAGTCCCGGCGGGACAGGGGGCGCCTTAAACTATGGCTACACCTTC,CASSPGGTGGALNYGYTF
TRBV28,TRBD2,TRBJ2-7,NA,TGTGCCAGCAGTTTCTCCGGGACTACCTACGAGCAGTACTTC,CASSFSGTTYEQYF
TRBV24-1,TRBD1,TRBJ2-3,NA,TGTGCCATTAGACAGGGCCTCACAGATACGCAGTATTTT,CAIRQGLTDTQYF
TRBV19,NA,TRBJ1-3,NA,TGTGCCAGTAGTATAGCGGGGAGCTCTGGAAACACCATATATTTT,CASSIAGSSGNTIYF
TRBV18,NA,TRBJ1-3,few,TGTGCCAGCACACAAGGGGACTCACGCTCTGGAAACACCATATATTTT,CASTQGDSRSGNTIYF
TRBV7-6,NA,TRBJ1-6,NA,TGTGCCAGCAGCCCATACAAATTTAATTCACCCCTCCACTTT,CASSPYKFNSPLHF
TRBV23-1,NA,TRBJ2-2,few,TGCGCCAGCAGTCAATGGGGAAACGGACAGAAGAACACCGGGGAGCTGTTTTTT,CASSQWGNGQKNTGELFF
TRBV7-3,TRBD2,TRBJ2-1,NA,TGTGCCAGCAGCCCGAAGCGGGAGGGCCGGAATGAGCAGTTCTTC,CASSPKREGRNEQFF
TRBV6-5,TRBD1,TRBJ1-5,NA,TGTGCCAGCAGGGGACAGGCTTTTCAGCCCCAGCATTTT,CASRGQAFQPQHF
TRBV27,NA,TRBJ2-7,NA,TGTGCCAGCAGTTTATTGGCGGGATTTGAGGAGCAGTACTTC,CASSLLAGFEEQYF
TRBV18,NA,TRBJ1-3,once,TGTGCCAGCTCACCACCGGGGCTAGAAGGAAACACCATATATTTT,CASSPPGLEGNTIYF
TRBV30,TRBD1,TRBJ1-4,NA,TGTGCCTGGCGGACAGGTGTGGAAAAACTGTTTTTT,CAWRTGVEKLFF
TRBV24-1,TRBD1,TRBJ2-2,NA,TGTGCCACCAGTGATCCGGGACAGTTGAACACCGGGGAGCTGTTTTTT,CATSDPGQLNTGELFF
TRBV28,TRBD1,TRBJ2-7,NA,TGTGCCAGCAGTTTCAAAATCGGGGACAGCTCCTACGAGCAGTACTTC,CASSFKIGDSSYEQYF
TRBV7-2,TRBD1,TRBJ2-7,NA,TGTGCCAGCAGCTCCAGGAGGACAGGGGCCTACGAGCAGTACTTC,CASSSRRTGAYEQYF
TRBV20-1,NA,TRBJ1-5,NA,TGCAGTGCTAGTACGGGGTTAACTCAGCCCCAGCATTTT,CSASTGLTQPQHF
TRBV30,NA,TRBJ1-6,NA,TGTGCCTGGAAGCCGGTACAGCCTTCACCCCTCCACTTT,CAWKPVQPSPLHF
TRBV4-1,NA,TRBJ2-5,NA,TGCGCCAGCAGCCAAGGTGTTAGCGGCCAAGAGACCCAGTACTTC,CASSQGVSGQETQYF
TRBV7-6,NA,TRBJ2-3,NA,TGTGCCAGCAGCCGGCGGGGAGATACGCAGTATTTT,CASSRRGDTQYF
TRBV2,TRBD2,TRBJ2-3,NA,TGTGCCAGCAGGACCGGGACTAGCGGACGCACAGATACGCAGTATTTT,CASRTGTSGRTDTQYF
TRBV30,TRBD1,TRBJ1-1,NA,TGTGCCTGGGTCCGGGACAGGGGAGGAGAAGCTTTCTTT,CAWVRDRGGEAFF
TRBV27,TRBD1,TRBJ1-6,NA,TGTGCCAGCAGTCCCGCCGAGGGGACAGGGAGGTCACCCCTCCACTTT,CASSPAEGTGRSPLHF
TRBV4-3,NA,TRBJ2-7,NA,TGCGCCAGCAGCCAAGATGTGGGGCGCGACTACGAGCAGTACTTC,CASSQDVGRDYEQYF
TRBV5-6,TRBD2,TRBJ2-7,NA,TGTGCCAGCAGCTTTGGGGCGGGAGGATCCTACGAGCAGTACTTC,CASSFGAGGSYEQYF
TRBV19,TRBD2,TRBJ2-1,NA,TGTGCCAGTAGTACACCGGGACTAGTAGGCAATGAGCAGTTCTTC,CASSTPGLVGNEQFF
TRBV18,NA,TRBJ2-6,NA,TGTGCCAGCTCACTACAAGGGGTCGGGGCCAACGTCCTGACTTTC,CASSLQGVGANVLTF
TRBV6-2/TRBV6-3,NA,TRBJ2-7,NA,TGTGCCAGCAGACCTTCTAGAGCGAAGGACGAGCAGTACTTC,CASRPSRAKDEQYF
TRBV29-1,TRBD2,TRBJ2-7,NA,TGCAGCGTTGAAGTTCCTACTAGCGGTCCCTACGAGCAGTACTTC,CSVEVPTSGPYEQYF
TRBV28,NA,TRBJ1-3,NA,TGTGCCAGCAGGATGGGGCTGATCTCTGGAAACACCATATATTTT,CASRMGLISGNTIYF
TRBV2,TRBD2,TRBJ2-7,NA,TGTGCCAGCAGTGAGGTATTAGCGGGAATCGAGCAGTACTTC,CASSEVLAGIEQYF
TRBV6-5,TRBD2,TRBJ2-2,NA,TGTGCCAGCAGTCTAGCGGGAGATTCCGGGGAGCTGTTTTTT,CASSLAGDSGELFF
TRBV7-9,TRBD2,TRBJ2-5,NA,TGTGCCAGCAGCTATGGACAGGGGACTAGCGGGAGGGGAGAGACCCAGTACTTC,CASSYGQGTSGRGETQYF
TRBV29-1,NA,TRBJ1-1,NA,TGCAGCGTTGGACTAAAAGGGAACACTGAAGCTTTCTTT,CSVGLKGNTEAFF
TRBV4-1,TRBD1,TRBJ2-7,NA,TGCGCCAGCAGCCAAGATCCAGGACAGGGGGGCGAGCAGTACTTC,CASSQDPGQGGEQYF
TRBV9,TRBD2,TRBJ2-3,NA,TGTGCCAGCAGCATGCATAGAGGGACTAGTGGCGCAGATACGCAGTATTTT,CASSMHRGTSGADTQYF
TRBV28,NA,TRBJ1-2,NA,TGTGCCAGCAGTTATCCCCCAAGGGGAGGTAGCTATGGCTACACCTTC,CASSYPPRGGSYGYTF
TRBV19,TRBD1,TRBJ1-6,NA,TGTGCCAGTAGCCAGATTCGGACAGGGGAAAATAATTCACCCCTCCACTTT,CASSQIRTGENNSPLHF
TRBV7-9,NA,TRBJ1-1,NA,TGTGCCAGCAGCTCCTCGCAGGAGAACACTGAAGCTTTCTTT,CASSSSQENTEAFF
TRBV27,TRBD1,TRBJ1-5,once,TGTGCCAGCAGGGCCGGGACAGGCTACAATCAGCCCCAGCATTTT,CASRAGTGYNQPQHF
TRBV27,NA,TRBJ1-6,once,TGTGCCAGCAGTTCTGCAGGGTTTTCACCCCTCCACTTT,CASSSAGFSPLHF
TRBV6-6,TRBD1,TRBJ2-4,NA,TGTGCCAGCAGTTCCGGGACAGGGGGCGGCAAAAACATTCAGTACTTC,CASSSGTGGGKNIQYF
TRBV7-9,TRBD2,TRBJ2-2,NA,TGTGCCAGCAGCTTAGGTAGCGGGGCTAACACCGGGGAGCTGTTTTTT,CASSLGSGANTGELFF
TRBV24-1,TRBD1,TRBJ1-5,NA,TGTGCCACCAGTGAGGCGACAGGGGCTTTGCAGCCCCAGCATTTT,CATSEATGALQPQHF
TRBV6-4,TRBD1,TRBJ2-2,NA,TGTGCCAGCTTTGACAGGGGGCGCAACACCGGGGAGCTGTTTTTT,CASFDRGRNTGELFF
TRBV27,TRBD1,TRBJ1-6,NA,TGTGCCAGCAGCCTCACCGGGACAGGGAAAAACTCACCCCTCCACTTT,CASSLTGTGKNSPLHF
TRBV28,NA,TRBJ2-1,NA,TGTGCCAGCAGGTTCCGAGAGGCGTTTATAAATGAGCAGTTCTTC,CASRFREAFINEQFF
TRBV5-1,NA,TRBJ1-1,NA,TGCGCCAGCAGCTTGGACGGGGCTGAAGCTTTCTTT,CASSLDGAEAFF
TRBV24-1,NA,TRBJ1-5,NA,TGTGCCACCAGTGACCCCACGGGGGGCAATCAGCCCCAGCATTTT,CATSDPTGGNQPQHF